This is a list of T cell receptor beta chains from one sample in a study of blood T cell repertoires in COVID-19. Produced via immunoSEQ multiplex PCR; TCRdb's table is partial and in-frame only. The table has roughly 230,000 clones, 80% to 90% seen once. Material for sequencing was PBMCs or T cells enriched from blood (not recorded which). The receptors stem from a woman between 45 and 60 years old who had been exposed to COVID-19. CDR3s include the opening cysteine and the closing phenylalanine or tryptophan.

>TRBJ1-1|TRBV15
CATSRGNRGKGTEAFF
>TRBJ1-2|TRBV24-1
CATGPDAINYGYTF
>TRBJ2-3|TRBV6-2/TRBV6-3
CASSYSTRGIGGTDTQYF
>TRBJ2-3|TRBV2
CASGAELTDTQYF
>TRBJ2-7|TRBV15
CATSRGRTGTYEQYF
>TRBJ2-3|TRBV4-1
CASSQTRTTDTQYF
>TRBJ1-2|TRBV6-5
CASRVRRGGYTF
>TRBJ1-4|TRBV20-1
CSASSLEEKLFF
>TRBJ2-2|TRBV9
CASSVGGGAGGELFF
>TRBJ2-3|TRBV7-2
CASSLVGGVSTDTQYF
>TRBJ2-1|TRBV19
CASSRTDLSYNEQFF
>TRBJ1-1|TRBV15
CATSRVEGRATEAFF
>TRBJ2-4|TRBV19
CASRGRGDKNIQYF
>TRBJ1-1|TRBV5-6
CASSLLQGPNTEAFF
>TRBJ1-1|TRBV30
CAWSADTHRGTEAFF
>TRBJ2-3|TRBV5-1
CASSLELAGADTQYF
>TRBJ1-6|TRBV6-2/TRBV6-3
CASSGRVMRDNSPLHF
>TRBJ1-6|TRBV4-2
CASSQDKEKPPLHF
>TRBJ2-4|TRBV5-1
CASSLGQGPKNIQYF
>TRBJ1-1|TRBV20-1
CSGGLNTEAFF
>TRBJ1-2|TRBV27
CASSPQGANYGYTF
>TRBJ1-1|TRBV7-3
CASSLNGGSAFF
>TRBJ2-5|TRBV7-9
CASSRGATLQETQYF
>TRBJ2-3|TRBV5-1
CASSPGDTQYF
>TRBJ2-2|TRBV25-1
CASSAHPNTGELFF
>TRBJ1-2|TRBV3-1/TRBV3-2
CASSQALYSYGYTF
>TRBJ1-2|TRBV5-5
CASSWDTTGFYGYTF
>TRBJ2-2|TRBV11-1
CASSPRGTRHTGELFF
>TRBJ2-1|TRBV5-5
CASSVPLAGLLDEQFF
>TRBJ1-3|TRBV19
CASRKPVFGSGNTIYF
>TRBJ2-2|TRBV2
CASSEGQGAGELFF
>TRBJ1-1|TRBV3-1/TRBV3-2
CASSQAPGGNTEAFF
>TRBJ1-3|TRBV12-5
CASAQGQGQTGNTIYF
>TRBJ2-3|TRBV9
CASSVALVRTDTQYF
>TRBJ1-6|TRBV3-1/TRBV3-2
CASSPRGNSPLHF
>TRBJ1-4|TRBV6-1
CASSEVEGLNEKLFF
>TRBJ1-1|TRBV21-1
CASSKVGRGEAFF
>TRBJ1-5|TRBV6-5
CASSRTGTLNQPQHF
>TRBJ2-2|TRBV11-2
CASSLEWTGGRTGELFF
>TRBJ1-2|TRBV5-6
CASSSTGFPNYGYTF
>TRBJ2-7|TRBV4-1
CASSQGPRGLEEQYF
>TRBJ1-2|TRBV28
CASSPLDTDSNYGYTF
>TRBJ2-7|TRBV7-9
CASSPLYEQYF
>TRBJ2-1|TRBV7-8
CASSQTGPSYNEQFF
>TRBJ2-3|TRBV24-1
CATSDFGGPDTDTQYF
>TRBJ1-3|TRBV9
CASSVAGTGGGTIYF
>TRBJ1-5|TRBV5-6
CASSRDRGHNQPQHF
>TRBJ1-6|TRBV12-3/TRBV12-4
CASSFDRSSPLHF
>TRBJ1-1|TRBV27
CASSLGGTMRAFF
>TRBJ1-1|TRBV29-1
CSVASGARNTEAFF
>TRBJ1-1|TRBV7-2
CASREGLGNTEAFF